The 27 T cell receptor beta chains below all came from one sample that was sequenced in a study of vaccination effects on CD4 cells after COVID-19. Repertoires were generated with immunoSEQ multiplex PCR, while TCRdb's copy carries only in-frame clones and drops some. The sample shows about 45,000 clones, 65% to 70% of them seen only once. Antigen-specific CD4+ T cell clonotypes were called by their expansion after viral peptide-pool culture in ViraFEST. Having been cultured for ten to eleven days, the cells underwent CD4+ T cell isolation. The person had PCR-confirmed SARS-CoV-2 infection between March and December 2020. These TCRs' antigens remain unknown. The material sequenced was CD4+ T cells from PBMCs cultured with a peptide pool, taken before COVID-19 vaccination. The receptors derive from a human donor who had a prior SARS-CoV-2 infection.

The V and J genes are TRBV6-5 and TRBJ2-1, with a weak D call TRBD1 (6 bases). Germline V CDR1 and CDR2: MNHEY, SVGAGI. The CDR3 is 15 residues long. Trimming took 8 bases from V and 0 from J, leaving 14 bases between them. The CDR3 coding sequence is TGTGCCAGCCGGGCGTTCAGGGGCTCCTACAATGAGCAGTTCTTC. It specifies CASRAFRGSYNEQFF.

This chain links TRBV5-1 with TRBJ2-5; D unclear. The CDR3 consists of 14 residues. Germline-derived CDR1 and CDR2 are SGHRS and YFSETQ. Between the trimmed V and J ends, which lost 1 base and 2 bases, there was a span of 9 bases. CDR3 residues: CASSLRRNQETQYF. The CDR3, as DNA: TGCGCCAGCAGCTTGAGGCGGAATCAAGAGACCCAGTACTTC.

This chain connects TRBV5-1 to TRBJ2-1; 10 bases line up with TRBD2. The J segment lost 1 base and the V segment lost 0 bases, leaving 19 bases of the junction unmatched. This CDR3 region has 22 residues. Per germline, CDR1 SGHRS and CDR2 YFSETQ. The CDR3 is CASSLGHPILAGAWLSYNEQFF. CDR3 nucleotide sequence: TGCGCCAGCAGCTTGGGGCACCCTATCCTAGCGGGAGCGTGGTTGTCCTACAATGAGCAGTTCTTC.

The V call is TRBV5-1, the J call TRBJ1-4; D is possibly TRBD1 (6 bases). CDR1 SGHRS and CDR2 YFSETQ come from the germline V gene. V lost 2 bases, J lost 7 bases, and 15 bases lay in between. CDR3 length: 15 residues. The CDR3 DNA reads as TGCGCCAGCAGCTTCGGTACAGGGCTTTCTGAAAAACTGTTTTTT. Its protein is CASSFGTGLSEKLFF.

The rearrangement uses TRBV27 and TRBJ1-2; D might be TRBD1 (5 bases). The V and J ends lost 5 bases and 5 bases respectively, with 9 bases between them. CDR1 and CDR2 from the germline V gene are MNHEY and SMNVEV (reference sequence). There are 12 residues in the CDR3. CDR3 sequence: CASSQAGYGYTF. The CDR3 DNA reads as TGTGCCAGCAGTCAAGCAGGGTATGGCTACACCTTC.

Here the CDR3 reads CASSQLADGSTDTQYF. The CDR3 nucleotides read TGCGCCAGCAGCCAATTGGCGGATGGGAGCACAGATACGCAGTATTTT. The genes are TRBV4-3 and TRBJ2-3; D remains ambiguous. V dropped 2 bases and J dropped 0 bases, with 12 bases sitting between them. The germline CDR1 and CDR2 sequences are LGHNA and YSLEER. The CDR3 length is 16 residues.

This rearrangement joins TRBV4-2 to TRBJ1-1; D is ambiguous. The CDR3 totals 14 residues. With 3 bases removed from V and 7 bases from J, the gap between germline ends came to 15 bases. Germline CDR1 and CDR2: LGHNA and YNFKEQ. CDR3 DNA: TGTGCCAGCAGCCAGGAGGCGGCAGATAGTGAAGCTTTCTTT. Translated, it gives CASSQEAADSEAFF.

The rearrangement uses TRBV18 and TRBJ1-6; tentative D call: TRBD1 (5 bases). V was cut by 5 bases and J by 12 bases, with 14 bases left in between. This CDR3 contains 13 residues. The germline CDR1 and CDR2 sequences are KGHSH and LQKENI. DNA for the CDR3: TGTGCCAGCTCAAATACACAGGCTGGACCCCTCCACTTT. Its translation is CASSNTQAGPLHF.

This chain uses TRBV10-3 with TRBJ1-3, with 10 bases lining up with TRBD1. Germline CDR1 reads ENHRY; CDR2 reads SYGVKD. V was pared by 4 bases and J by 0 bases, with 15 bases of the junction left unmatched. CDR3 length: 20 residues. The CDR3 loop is CAISGGYGTGAISSGNTIYF. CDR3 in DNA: TGTGCCATCAGTGGGGGTTACGGGACAGGGGCTATCAGCTCTGGAAACACCATATATTTT.

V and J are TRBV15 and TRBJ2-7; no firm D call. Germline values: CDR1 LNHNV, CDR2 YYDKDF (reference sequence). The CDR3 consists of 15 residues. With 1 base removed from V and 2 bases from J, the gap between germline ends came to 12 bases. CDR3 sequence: CATSRARTATYEQYF. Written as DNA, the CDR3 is TGTGCCACCAGCAGAGCCCGGACGGCTACCTACGAGCAGTACTTC.

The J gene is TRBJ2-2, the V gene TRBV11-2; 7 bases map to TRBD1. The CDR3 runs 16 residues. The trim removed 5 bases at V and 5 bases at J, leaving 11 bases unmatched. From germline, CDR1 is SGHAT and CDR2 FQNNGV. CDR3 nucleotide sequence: TGTGCCAGCAGCCCAAGTTTCTACAGGGGTACCGGGGAGCTGTTTTTT. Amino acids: CASSPSFYRGTGELFF.

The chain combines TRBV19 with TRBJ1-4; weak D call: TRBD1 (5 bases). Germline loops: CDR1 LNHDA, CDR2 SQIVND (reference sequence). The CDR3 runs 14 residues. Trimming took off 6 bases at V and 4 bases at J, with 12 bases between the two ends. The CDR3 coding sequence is TGTGCCAGTAGAAGGGGTCCTCGTAATGAAAAACTGTTTTTT. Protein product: CASRRGPRNEKLFF.

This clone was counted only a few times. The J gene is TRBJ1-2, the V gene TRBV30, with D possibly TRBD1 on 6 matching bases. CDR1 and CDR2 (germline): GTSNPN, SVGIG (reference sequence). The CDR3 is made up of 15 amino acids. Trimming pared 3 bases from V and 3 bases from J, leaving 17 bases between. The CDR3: CAWSRTGAGDYGYTF. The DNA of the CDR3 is TGTGCCTGGAGCCGAACGGGGGCAGGGGACTATGGCTACACCTTC.

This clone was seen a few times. CDR3 sequence reads: CAWSVFPGTYNEQFF. The CDR3 DNA reads as TGTGCCTGGAGTGTATTTCCAGGCACCTACAATGAGCAGTTCTTC. The chain is built from TRBV30 and TRBJ2-1, with D uncertain. Per the germline V gene, CDR1 is GTSNPN and CDR2 is SVGIG (reference sequence). V lost 0 bases, J lost 2 bases, and 11 bases lay in between. The CDR3 is 15 residues long.

DNA for the CDR3: TGTGCCAGTAGTATCCAGTTGAACACCGGGGAGCTGTTTTTT. Protein product: CASSIQLNTGELFF. The rearrangement uses TRBV19 and TRBJ2-2, with D unclear. This CDR3 comprises 14 residues. The germline CDR1 and CDR2 sequences are LNHDA and SQIVND (reference sequence). V lost 3 bases, J lost 1 base, and 6 bases lay in between.

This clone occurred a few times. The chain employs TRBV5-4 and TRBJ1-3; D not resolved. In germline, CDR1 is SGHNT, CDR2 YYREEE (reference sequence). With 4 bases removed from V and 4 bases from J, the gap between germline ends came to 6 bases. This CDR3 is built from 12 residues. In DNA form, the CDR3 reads TGTGCCAGCAGCCAGATAGGAAACACCATATATTTT. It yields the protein CASSQIGNTIYF.

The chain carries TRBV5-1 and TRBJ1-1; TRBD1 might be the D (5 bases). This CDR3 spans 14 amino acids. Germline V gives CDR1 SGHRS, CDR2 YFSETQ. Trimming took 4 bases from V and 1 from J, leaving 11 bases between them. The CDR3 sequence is CASSKRDGNTEAFF. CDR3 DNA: TGCGCCAGCAGCAAAAGGGACGGGAACACTGAAGCTTTCTTT.

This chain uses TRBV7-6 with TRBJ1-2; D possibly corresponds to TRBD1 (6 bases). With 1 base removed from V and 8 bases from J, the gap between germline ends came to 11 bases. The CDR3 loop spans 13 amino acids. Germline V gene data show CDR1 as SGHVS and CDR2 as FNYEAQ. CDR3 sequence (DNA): TGTGCCAGCAGCTTAGAGGGGGTAGAGGGCTACACCTTC. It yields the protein CASSLEGVEGYTF.

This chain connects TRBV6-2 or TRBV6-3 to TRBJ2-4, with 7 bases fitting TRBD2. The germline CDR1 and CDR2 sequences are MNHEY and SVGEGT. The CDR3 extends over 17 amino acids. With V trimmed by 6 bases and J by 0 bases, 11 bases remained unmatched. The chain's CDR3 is CASSKIPGGVAKNIQYF. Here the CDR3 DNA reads TGTGCCAGCAGCAAGATCCCTGGGGGGGTAGCCAAAAACATTCAGTACTTC.

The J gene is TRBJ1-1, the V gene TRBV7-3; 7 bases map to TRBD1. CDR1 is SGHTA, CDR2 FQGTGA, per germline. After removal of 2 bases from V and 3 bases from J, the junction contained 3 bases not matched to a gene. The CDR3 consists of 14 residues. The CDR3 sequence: CASSLSGGDTEAFF. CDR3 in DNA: TGTGCCAGCAGCTTATCAGGGGGTGACACTGAAGCTTTCTTT.

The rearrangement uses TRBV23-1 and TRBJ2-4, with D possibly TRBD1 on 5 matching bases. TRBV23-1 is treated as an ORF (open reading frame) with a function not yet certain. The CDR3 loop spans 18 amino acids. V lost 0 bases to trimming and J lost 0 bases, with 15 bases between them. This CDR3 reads CASSQSAQGSLAKNIQYF. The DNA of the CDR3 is TGCGCCAGCAGTCAATCCGCGCAGGGATCCTTAGCCAAAAACATTCAGTACTTC.

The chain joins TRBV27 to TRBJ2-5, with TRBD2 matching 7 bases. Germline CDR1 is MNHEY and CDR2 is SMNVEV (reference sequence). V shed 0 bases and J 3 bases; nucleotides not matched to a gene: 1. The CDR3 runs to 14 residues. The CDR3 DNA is TGTGCCAGCAGTTTATCGGGAGGGGAAGAGACCCAGTACTTC. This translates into CASSLSGGEETQYF.

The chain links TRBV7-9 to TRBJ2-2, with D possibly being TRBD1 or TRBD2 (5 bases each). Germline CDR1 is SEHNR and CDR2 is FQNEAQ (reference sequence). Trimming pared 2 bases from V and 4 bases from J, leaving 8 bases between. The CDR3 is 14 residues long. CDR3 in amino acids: CASSLSGTTGELFF. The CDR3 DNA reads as TGTGCCAGCAGCTTATCAGGGACCACCGGGGAGCTGTTTTTT.

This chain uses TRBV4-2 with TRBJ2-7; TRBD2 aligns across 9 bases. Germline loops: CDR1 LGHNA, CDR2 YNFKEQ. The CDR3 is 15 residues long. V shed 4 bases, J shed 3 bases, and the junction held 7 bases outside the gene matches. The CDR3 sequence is CASSRGRLADYEQYF. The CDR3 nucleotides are TGTGCCAGCAGCCGGGGGAGACTAGCGGACTACGAGCAGTACTTC.

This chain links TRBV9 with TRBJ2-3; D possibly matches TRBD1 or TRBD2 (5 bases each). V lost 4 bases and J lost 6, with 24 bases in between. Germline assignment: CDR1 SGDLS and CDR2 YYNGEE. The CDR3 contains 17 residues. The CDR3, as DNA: TGTGCCAGCAGCCCGGATCCGGGACCCTCATTTAGGGATACGCAGTATTTT. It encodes CASSPDPGPSFRDTQYF.

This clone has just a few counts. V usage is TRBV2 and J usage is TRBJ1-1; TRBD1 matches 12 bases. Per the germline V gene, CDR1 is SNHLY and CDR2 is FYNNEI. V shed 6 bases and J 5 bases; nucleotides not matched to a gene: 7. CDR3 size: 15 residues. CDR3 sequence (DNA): TGTGCCAGCAGCCAACAGGGACAGGGGGCAACTGAAGCTTTCTTT. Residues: CASSQQGQGATEAFF.

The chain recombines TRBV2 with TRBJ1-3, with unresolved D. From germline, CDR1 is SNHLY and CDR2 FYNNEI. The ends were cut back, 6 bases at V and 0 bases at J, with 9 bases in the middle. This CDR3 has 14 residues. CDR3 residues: CASRAGISGNTIYF. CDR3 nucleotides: TGTGCCAGCAGGGCGGGGATCTCTGGAAACACCATATATTTT.